This TCR beta chain was observed in a study of shared clonotypes between healthy human individuals. Comments on this clone: Its cognate antigen is unknown.

V gave up 4 bases and J gave up 0 bases, with 4 bases separating them. This CDR3 comprises 13 residues. Per the germline V gene, CDR1 is MNHEY and CDR2 is SMNVEV (reference sequence). General study results and limits: Around 5.3% of naive CD4 clonotypes were shared across a few donors. Naive subsets generally had larger estimated richness than memory subsets.

TCRdb's table, derived via immunoSEQ multiplex PCR, lists solely in-frame clones and lacks some. Seen here are a few hundred thousand clones, around 87% observed once, and the top ten hold roughly 15%. Specimen: memory CD8+ T cells sorted from blood. As for subset: CD45RO+ cells pooled with CCR7-negative TemRA cells. The sequence was obtained from a man aged 18-30 years in good health. The chain employs TRBV27 and TRBJ1-5; no firm D call. The CDR3 protein is CASSYSSNQPQHF. CDR3 bases: TGTGCCAGCAGTTATAGTAGCAATCAGCCCCAGCATTTT.